What follows is one T cell receptor beta chain and its context. The target antigen is unknown. These data belong to a study of blood T cells in healthy people across ages. Study-level findings and limits: It was held that the diversity estimates obtained from one million T cells were underestimates. Any conclusive comparison of naive versus antigen-experienced cells was prevented by using unsorted PBMCs.

Sample-barcoded 5' priming and a J-beta primer mix drove a second PCR of about 6 to 12 cycles. With 12 random nucleotides, a template-switch adaptor tagged each individual cDNA molecule. MiXCR, applied by TCRdb to the 5' RACE reads, yields one record per CDR3 protein. The profile shows fewer than 700,000 distinct CDR3 sequences, roughly 48% of them singletons. Germline CDR1 reads SGHTA; CDR2 reads FQGTGA. The CDR3 runs 14 residues. J gave up 2 bases and V 5 bases, and 4 bases lay outside the gene matches. Sequences were obtained from blood. This receptor was taken from a man at least 80 years old in good health. The rearrangement uses TRBV7-3 and TRBJ2-3; 7 bases are a match to TRBD1. The CDR3 nucleotides are TGTGCCAGCAGCGTTAGGGGGCTCACAGATACGCAGTATTTT. Translating it yields CASSVRGLTDTQYF.